The rows below give T cell receptor beta chains drawn from one sample of a study of T cells in Graves' hyperthyroidism and ophthalmopathy. TCRdb used MiXCR to reprocess the multiplex PCR reads, holding one entry per CDR3 protein. The sample contains about 600,000 distinct CDR3 sequences, 13% to 15% of which appear only once. What was sequenced was blood. The receptors come from a woman aged 45-60 years with Graves' ophthalmopathy. Each CDR3 is given with its conserved first and last residue. The listing skips clone size in some rows; elsewhere it reads once, few, many or a size class.

v_gene,abundance,j_gene,CDR3aa
TRBV12-3/TRBV12-4,many,TRBJ1-3,CASSYAGLGNTIYF
TRBV19,.,TRBJ2-2,CASNPGLAGNPGELFF
TRBV30,many,TRBJ2-7,CAWSAPPFIHEQYF
TRBV4-2,few,TRBJ2-7,CASSLTGTLSSYEQYF
TRBV9,few,TRBJ2-7,CASSLGEGSSYEQYF
TRBV5-5,.,TRBJ2-6,CASSPLFRDRVSGANVLTF
TRBV18,many,TRBJ2-5,CASSLQLAGVTQETQYF
TRBV20-1,.,TRBJ1-2,CSARRGGWATRYGYTF
TRBV11-2,many,TRBJ2-1,CASSRQGLDSNEQFF
TRBV12-3/TRBV12-4,many,TRBJ1-1,CASSLGTGSTEAFF
TRBV5-6,few,TRBJ1-2,CASSSKKNYGYTF
TRBV29-1,.,TRBJ2-3,CSVGVDTQYF
TRBV27,few,TRBJ2-1,CASSQRPSGRAVNEQFF
TRBV30,many,TRBJ2-3,CAWAGADRTDTQYF
TRBV15,few,TRBJ1-1,CATSSTRTGVGAFF
TRBV19,few,TRBJ1-5,CASSMGNQPQHF
TRBV14,few,TRBJ1-1,CASSQDEGALNTEAFF
TRBV28,.,TRBJ2-7,CASLAATYEQYF
TRBV27,many,TRBJ2-3,CASSSRGRSADTQYF
TRBV19,few,TRBJ2-5,CASSIYASGRDETQYF
TRBV19,few,TRBJ2-2,CASSMVRRGTPTRYGELFF
TRBV7-3,once,TRBJ2-3,CASSADPIGTDTQYF
TRBV29-1,.,TRBJ2-1,CSVHPTSGSGRSYNEQFF
TRBV4-3,.,TRBJ2-1,CASSQGDRDYTSSYNEQFF
TRBV5-1,many,TRBJ2-3,CASSYQPGPQRPLYF
TRBV2,many,TRBJ2-2,CASIGEAAASTGELFF
TRBV28,.,TRBJ1-3,CASSFNQETARANF
TRBV18,many,TRBJ2-5,CASSPGQDPETQYF
TRBV20-1,few,TRBJ2-7,CSARVRQSYEQYF
TRBV6-2/TRBV6-3,many,TRBJ2-2,CASSYYPMQESTGELFF
TRBV28,many,TRBJ2-7,CASTTGLAGGLYGEQYF
TRBV2,many,TRBJ2-1,CASRIVDRDNEQFF
TRBV7-3,many,TRBJ2-1,CASSFTLAGGNNEQFF
TRBV5-1,many,TRBJ2-1,CASSLRPGQEDNEQFF
TRBV10-3,.,TRBJ2-3,CAISERTSGTTDTQYF
TRBV27,.,TRBJ2-1,CATRQGAVNEQFF
TRBV27,.,TRBJ2-1,CATGLYNEQFF
TRBV12-3/TRBV12-4,.,TRBJ2-2,CASSPYPDRANTGELFF
TRBV9,.,TRBJ2-1,CASSVGRTGNYNEQFF
TRBV20-1,many,TRBJ1-1,CSAISELYTEAFF
TRBV7-2,many,TRBJ2-7,CASSFGTGFSYEQYF
TRBV11-2,many,TRBJ2-1,CASRPIAGGPLSEQFF
TRBV9,few,TRBJ1-5,CASSAFGGSNQPQHF
TRBV13,many,TRBJ2-1,CASSYGLAGSNEQFF
TRBV7-8,many,TRBJ1-5,CASSWQGTATSRPQHF
TRBV5-1,few,TRBJ2-7,CASSLIRRDYEQYF
TRBV28,few,TRBJ1-1,CASSLTSWDRENTEAFF
TRBV12-3/TRBV12-4,many,TRBJ1-2,CASSWDRDNYGYTF
TRBV20-1,many,TRBJ2-7,CSARDDWYEQYF
TRBV7-9,.,TRBJ1-2,CASSSAARNGYTF
TRBV15,many,TRBJ2-7,CATSRARTSVEQYF
TRBV20-1,few,TRBJ2-2,CSAGPTNTGELFF
TRBV27,many,TRBJ2-6,CASSSLGLGGQISGANVLTF
TRBV5-1,many,TRBJ2-1,CASSLKSHEQFF
TRBV29-1,many,TRBJ2-5,CSVSQAGVVGETQYF